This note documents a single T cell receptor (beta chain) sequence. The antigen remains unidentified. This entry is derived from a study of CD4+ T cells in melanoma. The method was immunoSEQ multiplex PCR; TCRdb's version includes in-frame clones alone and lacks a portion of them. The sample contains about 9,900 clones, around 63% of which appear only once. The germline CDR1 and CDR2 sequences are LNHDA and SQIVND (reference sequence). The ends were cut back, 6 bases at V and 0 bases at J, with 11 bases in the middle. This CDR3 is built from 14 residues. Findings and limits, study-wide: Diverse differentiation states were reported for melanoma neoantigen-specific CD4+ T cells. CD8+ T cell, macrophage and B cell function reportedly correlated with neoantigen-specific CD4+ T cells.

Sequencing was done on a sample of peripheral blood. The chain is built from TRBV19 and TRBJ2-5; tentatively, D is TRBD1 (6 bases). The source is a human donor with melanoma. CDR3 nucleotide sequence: TGTGCCAGTAGCGTGGGGGCAAACCAAGAGACCCAGTACTTC. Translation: CASSVGANQETQYF. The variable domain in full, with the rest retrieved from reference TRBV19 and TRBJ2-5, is DGGITQSPKYLFRKEGQNVTLSCEQNLNHDAMYWYRQDPGQGLRLIYYSQIVNDFQKGDIAEGYSVSREKKESFPLTVTSAQKNPTAFYLCASSVGANQETQYFGPGTRLLVL.